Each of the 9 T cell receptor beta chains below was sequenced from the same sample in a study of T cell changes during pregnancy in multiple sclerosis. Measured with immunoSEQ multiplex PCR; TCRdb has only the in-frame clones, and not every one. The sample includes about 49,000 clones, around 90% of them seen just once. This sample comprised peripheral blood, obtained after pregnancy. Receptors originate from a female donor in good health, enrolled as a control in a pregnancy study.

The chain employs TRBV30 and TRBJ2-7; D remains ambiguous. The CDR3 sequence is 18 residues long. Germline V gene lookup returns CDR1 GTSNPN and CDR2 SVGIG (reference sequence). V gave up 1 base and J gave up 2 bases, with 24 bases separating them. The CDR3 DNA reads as TGTGCCTGGAGTGGTCTAGGTGTTATGGCGGCGACTGCCTACGAGCAGTACTTC. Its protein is CAWSGLGVMAATAYEQYF.

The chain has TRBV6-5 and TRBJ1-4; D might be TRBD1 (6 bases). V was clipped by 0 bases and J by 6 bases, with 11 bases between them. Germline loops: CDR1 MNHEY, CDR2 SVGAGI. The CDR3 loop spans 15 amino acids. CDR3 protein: CASSYSGGRDEKLFF. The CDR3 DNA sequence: TGTGCCAGCAGTTACTCAGGGGGGAGGGATGAAAAACTGTTTTTT.

Written as DNA, the CDR3 is TGTGCCAGCAGTTACTCCAGGACAGGGCTTTCCTACGAGCAGTACTTC. This sequence encodes CASSYSRTGLSYEQYF. V is TRBV6-5 and J is TRBJ2-7, with TRBD1 matching over 8 bases. The germline V gene encodes CDR1 MNHEY and CDR2 SVGAGI. The trim removed 0 bases at V and 1 base at J, leaving 5 bases unmatched. This CDR3 contains 16 residues.

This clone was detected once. The CDR3 DNA sequence: TGTGCCAGATACCCCACCGGGACAGGGGACCATGGCTACACCTTC. Its translation: CARYPTGTGDHGYTF. The J gene is TRBJ1-2, the V gene TRBV28; 10 nucleotides align to TRBD1. V gave up 9 bases and J gave up 6 bases; unmatched junction bases: 13. Germline CDR1 MDHEN, CDR2 SYDVKM. The CDR3 covers 15 residues.

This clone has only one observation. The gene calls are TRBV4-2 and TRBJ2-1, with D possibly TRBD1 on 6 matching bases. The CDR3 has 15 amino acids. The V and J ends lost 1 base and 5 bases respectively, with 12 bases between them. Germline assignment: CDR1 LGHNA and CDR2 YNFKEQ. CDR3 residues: CASSQGGLYNNEQFF. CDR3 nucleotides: TGTGCCAGCAGCCAAGGGGGGCTGTACAACAATGAGCAGTTCTTC.

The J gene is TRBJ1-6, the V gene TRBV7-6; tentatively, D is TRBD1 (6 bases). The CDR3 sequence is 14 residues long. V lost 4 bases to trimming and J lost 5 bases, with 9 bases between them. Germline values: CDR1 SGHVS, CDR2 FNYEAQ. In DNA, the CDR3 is TGTGCCAGCAGCTCAGGGGTCAATAATTCACCCCTCCACTTT. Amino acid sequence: CASSSGVNNSPLHF.

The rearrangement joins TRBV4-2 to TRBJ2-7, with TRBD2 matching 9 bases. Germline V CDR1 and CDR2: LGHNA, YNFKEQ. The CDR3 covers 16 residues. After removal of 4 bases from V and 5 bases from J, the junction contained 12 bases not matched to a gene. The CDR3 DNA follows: TGTGCCAGCAGCCCACGTCTGGCGGGGGGGCCGCACGAGCAGTACTTC. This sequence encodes CASSPRLAGGPHEQYF.

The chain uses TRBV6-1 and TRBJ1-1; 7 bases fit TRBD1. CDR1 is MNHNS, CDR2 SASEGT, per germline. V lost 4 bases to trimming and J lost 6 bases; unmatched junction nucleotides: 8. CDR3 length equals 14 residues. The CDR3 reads CASSGQGPFAEAFF. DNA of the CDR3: TGTGCCAGCAGTGGACAGGGCCCATTTGCTGAAGCTTTCTTT.

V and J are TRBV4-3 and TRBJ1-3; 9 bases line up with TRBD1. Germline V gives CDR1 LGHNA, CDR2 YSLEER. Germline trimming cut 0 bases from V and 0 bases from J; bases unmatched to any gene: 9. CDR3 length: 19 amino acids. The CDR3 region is CASSQETGTGSSSGNTIYF. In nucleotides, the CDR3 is TGCGCCAGCAGCCAAGAGACTGGGACAGGGTCGAGCTCTGGAAACACCATATATTTT.